One sample yielded the 20 T cell receptor beta chains listed below, sequenced in a study of CD8 T cells in ankylosing spondylitis. TCRdb recomputed calls from the 5' RACE reads with MiXCR, one row per CDR3 protein. The sample lists about 190,000 distinct CDR3 sequences; roughly 13% were seen once. Sequencing input: blood, either unsorted or a sorted T cell fraction (not recorded which). The origin of the receptors is a female donor with ankylosing spondylitis or in good health (not recorded which).

This clonotype was seen ten or more times. CDR3 protein: CATSRPLADNEQFF. The CDR3 DNA reads TGTGCCACCAGCAGACCCCTAGCGGACAATGAGCAGTTCTTC. The chain couples TRBV15 to TRBJ2-1; 7 nucleotides agree with TRBD2. Germline V lookup: CDR1 LNHNV, CDR2 YYDKDF (reference sequence). The CDR3 sequence is 14 residues long. V lost 2 bases and J lost 5; bases outside the gene matches: 3.

The gene calls are TRBV20-1 and TRBJ1-1; 7 nucleotides align to TRBD1. CDR1 DFQATT and CDR2 SNEGSKA come from the germline V gene (reference sequence). This CDR3 is built from 15 residues. V lost 0 bases and J lost 2; bases outside the gene matches: 6. CDR3 bases: TGCAGTGCTAGAGATTGGAGACAGGGAAACACTGAAGCTTTCTTT. This gives the protein CSARDWRQGNTEAFF.

The chain links TRBV7-2 to TRBJ1-6; unclear D gene. Trimming shortened V by 2 bases and J by 1 base, and 0 bases separated the two germline ends. Germline loops: CDR1 SGHTA, CDR2 FQGNSA. The CDR3 has 13 residues. CDR3 DNA: TGTGCCAGCAGCTTATCCTATAATTCACCCCTCCACTTT. The encoded protein is CASSLSYNSPLHF.

The table lists this clonotype with many counts. The chain recombines TRBV7-9 with TRBJ1-1; D ambiguous. Germline values: CDR1 SEHNR, CDR2 FQNEAQ (reference sequence). The CDR3 extends over 15 amino acids. The V and J ends lost 7 bases and 4 bases respectively, with 19 bases between them. In DNA, the CDR3 is TGTGCCAGCACCCCATTGGGTCGGATCAGCACTGAAGCTTTCTTT. Translating gives CASTPLGRISTEAFF.

The chain combines TRBV7-9 with TRBJ1-3; D is unresolved. The germline V gene has CDR1 SEHNR and CDR2 FQNEAQ (reference sequence). V was trimmed by 5 bases and J by 0 bases, leaving 17 bases between them. The CDR3 contains 17 residues. The CDR3 here is CASSTSRPELSGNTIYF. The CDR3 nucleotides read TGTGCCAGCAGCACCTCCAGGCCCGAACTCTCTGGAAACACCATATATTTT.

This chain links TRBV7-8 with TRBJ2-1, with D possibly matching TRBD2 (6 bases). Germline assignment: CDR1 SGHVS and CDR2 FQNEAQ. Trimming removed 2 bases from V and 2 bases from J, with 16 bases in between. The CDR3 loop spans 17 amino acids. The CDR3 sequence: CASSLPMRLAAYNEQFF. CDR3 DNA sequence: TGTGCCAGCAGCTTACCCATGAGATTAGCGGCCTACAATGAGCAGTTCTTC. Based on the CDR3 plus reference TRBV7-8 and TRBJ2-1, the full variable domain is GAGVSQSPRYKVAKRGQDVALRCDPISGHVSLFWYQQALGQGPEFLTYFQNEAQLDKSGLPSDRFFAERPEGSVSTLKIQRTQQEDSAVYLCASSLPMRLAAYNEQFFGPGTRLTVL.

This clonotype has at least ten counts. The V call is TRBV4-2, the J call TRBJ2-2; D ambiguous. The CDR3 is 12 residues long. CDR1 LGHNA and CDR2 YNFKEQ come from the germline V gene. Between the trimmed V and J ends, which lost 0 bases and 4 bases, there was a span of 0 bases. Here the CDR3 reads CASSQDTGELFF. CDR3 DNA: TGTGCCAGCAGCCAAGACACCGGGGAGCTGTTTTTT.

The V and J genes are TRBV6-1 and TRBJ1-1; no definite D call. Germline CDR1 and CDR2: MNHNS and SASEGT. The CDR3 is made up of 18 amino acids. V was pared by 3 bases and J by 0 bases, with 20 bases between. The CDR3 reads CASSDRSMGKLMNTEAFF. CDR3 DNA sequence: TGTGCCAGCAGTGATAGGAGTATGGGGAAACTCATGAACACTGAAGCTTTCTTT.

In this sample, this clonotype turned up a few times. This chain uses TRBV11-2 with TRBJ2-2; the D gene is possibly TRBD2 (5 bases). This CDR3 spans 14 amino acids. Germline V gene data show CDR1 as SGHAT and CDR2 as FQNNGV. Trimming took 3 bases from V and 7 from J, leaving 12 bases between them. CDR3 in amino acids: CASSFGVLRGELFF. CDR3 DNA: TGTGCCAGCAGCTTCGGGGTCCTGCGCGGGGAGCTGTTTTTT.

This clonotype was seen at least ten times. This chain links TRBV9 with TRBJ2-7, with a possible D match to TRBD1 (5 bases). The CDR3 consists of 14 residues. Trimming removed 3 bases at V and 2 bases at J, with 12 bases between. Germline assignment: CDR1 SGDLS and CDR2 YYNGEE. The CDR3 coding sequence is TGTGCCAGCAGCGCACAGGACGGTCCCTACGAGCAGTACTTC. Translated, it gives CASSAQDGPYEQYF. The full variable domain, completed using reference TRBV9 and TRBJ2-7, is DSGVTQTPKHLITATGQRVTLRCSPRSGDLSVYWYQQSLDQGLQFLIQYYNGEERAKGNILERFSAQQFPDLHSELNLSSLELGDSALYFCASSAQDGPYEQYFGPGTRLTVT.

This clonotype was seen a few times. The V gene is TRBV27, the J gene TRBJ2-1, with 7 bases fitting TRBD1. Per the germline V gene, CDR1 is MNHEY and CDR2 is SMNVEV (reference sequence). Trimming at V came to 4 bases and at J to 0 bases, leaving 0 bases not matched to a gene. This CDR3 contains 14 residues. Here the CDR3 reads CASSWDSSYNEQFF. CDR3 coding DNA: TGTGCCAGCAGTTGGGACAGCTCCTACAATGAGCAGTTCTTC.

For this clonotype: Just one base apart from a much larger clone, this may be a read error. The chain employs TRBV4-2 and TRBJ2-3, with TRBD2 matching over 14 bases. The germline gives CDR1 LGHNA, CDR2 YNFKEQ. CDR3 size: 19 residues. The CDR3 nucleotides are TGTGCCAGCAGTTACGGCGGGACTAGCGGGAGTAAGAGCACAGATACGCAGTGTTTT. Its protein is CASSYGGTSGSKSTDTQCF.

This chain uses TRBV7-2 with TRBJ2-3; D might be TRBD2 (5 bases). Trimming removed 0 bases from V and 3 bases from J, with 7 bases in between. The CDR3 is 14 amino acids. Germline CDR1 SGHTA, CDR2 FQGNSA. CDR3: CASSLASGTDTQYF. CDR3 in DNA: TGTGCCAGCAGCTTAGCTTCGGGAACAGATACGCAGTATTTT. Full variable domain (outside the CDR3, taken from reference TRBV7-2 and TRBJ2-3): GAGVSQSPSNKVTEKGKDVELRCDPISGHTALYWYRQSLGQGLEFLIYFQGNSAPDKSGLPSDRFSAERTGGSVSTLTIQRTQQEDSAVYLCASSLASGTDTQYFGPGTRLTVL.

There are many counts of this clonotype. J is TRBJ2-3 and V is TRBV6-4, with 7 bases identical to TRBD2. Germline V gene lookup returns CDR1 MRHNA and CDR2 SNTAGT. The ends lost 6 bases at V and 1 base at J; junction bases unmatched: 7. This CDR3 comprises 15 residues. CDR3: CASSPTAGGTDTQYF. DNA for the CDR3: TGTGCCAGCAGCCCGACGGCGGGAGGCACAGATACGCAGTATTTT.

A remark on this clonotype: A much larger clone lies a single base off, so this may be a read error. The chain carries TRBV20-1 and TRBJ2-7; 8 positions match TRBD2. V dropped 0 bases and J dropped 2; count of bases not matched to a gene: 9. In germline, CDR1 is DFQATT, CDR2 SNEGSKA (reference sequence). The CDR3 sequence is 16 residues long. CDR3 sequence: CSARDRLAGSPYEQYF. For the CDR3, the DNA is TGCAGTGCTAGAGATAGGCTAGCGGGTAGCCCCTACGAGCAGTACTTC.

This sequence joins TRBV18 and TRBJ2-1; D not certain. Germline CDR1 KGHSH, CDR2 LQKENI. The CDR3 has 15 amino acids. Trimming pared 5 bases from V and 0 bases from J, leaving 11 bases between. The CDR3 coding sequence is TGTGCCAGCTCATCGGACGTTAGCTCCTACAATGAGCAGTTCTTC. It encodes CASSSDVSSYNEQFF.

This clonotype was recorded at least ten times. The CDR3 reads CASTLNPAGGYTGELFF. Written as DNA, the CDR3 is TGTGCCAGCACCCTTAACCCCGCGGGAGGCTACACCGGGGAGCTGTTTTTT. The V and J genes are TRBV27 and TRBJ2-2; TRBD2 aligns across 8 bases. This CDR3 has 17 amino acids. V shed 7 bases and J 3 bases; nucleotides not matched to a gene: 13. Germline loops: CDR1 MNHEY, CDR2 SMNVEV (reference sequence).

This clonotype was recorded many times. The chain is built from TRBV12-3 or TRBV12-4 and TRBJ1-3; D not resolved. V shed 5 bases and J shed 0 bases, with 5 bases lying between them. The CDR3 has 13 amino acids. The chain's CDR3 is CASSRISGNTIYF. The CDR3 DNA is TGTGCCAGCAGTAGGATCTCTGGAAACACCATATATTTT.

The chain is built from TRBV7-8 and TRBJ1-6; possibly TRBD1 for D (5 bases). Per the germline V gene, CDR1 is SGHVS and CDR2 is FQNEAQ. This CDR3 is 15 amino acids long. Trimming left V 4 bases short and J 8 bases short, with 15 bases between. CDR3 sequence: CASSSTGRWDSPLHF. The CDR3 DNA is TGTGCCAGCAGCTCGACGGGGCGCTGGGATTCACCCCTCCACTTT.

This clonotype was recorded many times. The gene calls are TRBV29-1 and TRBJ1-2; a possible D gene is TRBD1 (5 bases). V was cut by 6 bases and J by 2 bases, with 13 bases left in between. This CDR3 has 13 residues. Germline-derived CDR1 and CDR2 are SQVTM and ANQGSEA. In nucleotides, the CDR3 is TGCAGCGTAAAACCGGGGGGGAACTATGGCTACACCTTC. Its protein is CSVKPGGNYGYTF.